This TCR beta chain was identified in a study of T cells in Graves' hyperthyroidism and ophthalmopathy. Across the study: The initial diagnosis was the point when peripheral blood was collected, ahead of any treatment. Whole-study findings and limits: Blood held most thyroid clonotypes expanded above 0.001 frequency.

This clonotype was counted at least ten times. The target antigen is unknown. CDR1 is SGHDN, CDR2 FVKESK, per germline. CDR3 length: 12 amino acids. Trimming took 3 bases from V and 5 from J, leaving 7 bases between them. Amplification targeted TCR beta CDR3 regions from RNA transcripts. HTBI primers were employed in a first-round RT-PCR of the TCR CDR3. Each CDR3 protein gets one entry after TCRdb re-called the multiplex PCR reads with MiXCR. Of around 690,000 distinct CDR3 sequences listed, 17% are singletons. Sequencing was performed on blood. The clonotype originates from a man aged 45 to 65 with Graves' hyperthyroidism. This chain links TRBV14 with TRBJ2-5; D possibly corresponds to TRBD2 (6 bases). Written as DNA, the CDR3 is TGTGCCAGCAGCCAGGGGAGGGAGACCCAGTACTTC. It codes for CASSQGRETQYF.